The T cell receptor (beta chain) described here comes from a study of cytomegalovirus exposure and HLA in healthy donors. Study-wide results and caveats: Common viral pathogens were later found to be apparently linked to several of the most significant clusters. Analysis was carried out at a later point, and it linked a missense DCLRE1C variant to TCR beta V- and J-gene trimming. Earlier analysis found most TCR beta V segments productive about 90% or about 30% of the time.

In this sample, this clone turned up a few times. Its antigen is undetermined. Germline lookup yields CDR1 MNHEY and CDR2 SMNVEV (reference sequence). Trimming stripped 5 bases from V and 4 bases from J, with 11 bases between. This CDR3 has 13 residues. Both 60 Vbeta primers and 13 Jbeta primers went into the PCR. Libraries were prepared by immunoSEQ multiplex PCR; TCRdb keeps only in-frame clonotypes and omits some of them. Of around 100,000 clones listed, around 8% are singletons. At sampling all donors were nominally healthy, likely with unrecorded immune exposures. Sequenced material: PBMCs. The chain carries TRBV27 and TRBJ1-2; tentatively, D is TRBD1 (6 bases). This clonotype was sampled from a man aged 50 to 59 in good health and CMV-seronegative. The CDR3 protein is CASSESQGYGYTF. The CDR3 DNA reads as TGTGCCAGCAGTGAGTCACAGGGCTATGGCTACACCTTC.